The 14 T cell receptor beta chains below all came from one sample that was sequenced in a study of blood T cell repertoires in COVID-19. Data came from immunoSEQ multiplex PCR; TCRdb stores just in-frame clones and leaves some out. The sample includes fewer than 200,000 clones, almost 85% of them seen just once. Sequencing was performed on peripheral blood. The source is a woman of 80 years or more with acute or convalescent COVID-19.

The chain combines TRBV7-2 with TRBJ2-7; D is ambiguous. This CDR3 is 13 amino acids long. Germline CDR1 reads SGHTA; CDR2 reads FQGNSA. Trimming took 6 bases from V and 0 from J, leaving 9 bases between them. The CDR3 DNA follows: TGTGCCAGCAGACCAGGCCTCTCCTACGAGCAGTACTTC. This codes for CASRPGLSYEQYF.

The chain employs TRBV15 and TRBJ2-2, with TRBD1 matching 7 bases. The CDR3 runs to 14 residues. The germline gives CDR1 LNHNV, CDR2 YYDKDF (reference sequence). V was pared by 8 bases and J by 5 bases, with 8 bases of the junction left unmatched. The CDR3 loop reads CATGMRQGTGELFF. The CDR3 nucleotides read TGTGCCACCGGAATGCGACAGGGAACCGGGGAGCTGTTTTTT.

As for this clone: The junction and the germline gene differ at one end; a read error may be behind it. The chain carries TRBV5-4 and TRBJ2-7; 14 bases are shared with TRBD2. CDR3 length equals 14 residues. Germline V gene sequence: CDR1 SGHNT, CDR2 YYREEE (reference sequence). The CDR3 is CASRLGLAGDEQYF. CDR3 coding DNA: TGTGCCAGCAGATTGGGACTAGCGGGAGACGAGCAGTACTTC.

V is TRBV7-2 and J is TRBJ2-1; 10 bases match TRBD2. This CDR3 is 15 amino acids long. After removal of 2 bases from V and 4 bases from J, the junction contained 2 bases not matched to a gene. The germline CDR1 and CDR2 sequences are SGHTA and FQGNSA. The CDR3 nucleotides are TGTGCCAGCAGCTTAACTAGCGGGATTTACAATGAGCAGTTCTTC. Its protein is CASSLTSGIYNEQFF.

This chain joins TRBV10-3 and TRBJ1-2; D remains unclear. The CDR3 extends over 15 amino acids. Germline V gene data show CDR1 as ENHRY and CDR2 as SYGVKD. Trimming removed 1 base at V and 6 bases at J, with 15 bases between. This chain's CDR3 is CAISEYGVEGHGYTF. The CDR3 nucleotides read TGTGCCATCAGTGAGTACGGGGTTGAAGGGCATGGCTACACCTTC.

The chain is built from TRBV27 and TRBJ1-6; TRBD1 is a possible D gene (6 bases). CDR3 length: 15 residues. Germline CDR1 reads MNHEY; CDR2 reads SMNVEV (reference sequence). Deletions cut 6 bases from V and 7 bases from J, with 16 bases between. The CDR3 sequence: CASSFGVTGNSPLHF. The CDR3 nucleotides read TGTGCCAGCAGCTTCGGGGTAACAGGGAATTCACCCCTCCACTTT.

The rearrangement joins TRBV7-9 to TRBJ2-7, with a possible D match to TRBD1 (5 bases). The germline V gene has CDR1 SEHNR and CDR2 FQNEAQ (reference sequence). The V end was cut by 1 base, the J end by 5 bases, with 18 bases between. The CDR3 contains 16 residues. The DNA for the CDR3 is TGTGCCAGCAGCTTAGGCGGACACCGGACCTTCCACGAGCAGTACTTC. Its translation: CASSLGGHRTFHEQYF.

The J gene is TRBJ2-1, the V gene TRBV2; no reliable D call. Germline values: CDR1 SNHLY, CDR2 FYNNEI. The CDR3 is 15 residues long. V lost 7 bases and J lost 0, with 13 bases in between. This CDR3 reads CASNGLSSSYNEQFF. The CDR3 DNA is TGTGCCAGCAACGGGTTATCGAGCTCCTACAATGAGCAGTTCTTC.

V and J are TRBV19 and TRBJ2-7, with D unresolved. Germline V CDR1 and CDR2: LNHDA, SQIVND (reference sequence). V lost 3 bases, J lost 2 bases, and 11 bases lay in between. This CDR3 comprises 14 residues. The CDR3 DNA sequence: TGTGCCAGTAGTATCTTTGGCGGAACCTACGAGCAGTACTTC. Protein product: CASSIFGGTYEQYF.

The chain carries TRBV5-5 and TRBJ2-2; 14 bases align to TRBD2. Trimming cost V 3 bases and J 5 bases; bases outside gene matches: 6. This CDR3 is 17 amino acids long. Germline V gene data show CDR1 as SGHKS and CDR2 as YYEKEE (reference sequence). CDR3 in amino acids: CASSYGTSGRGTGELFF. DNA for the CDR3: TGTGCCAGCAGCTATGGGACTAGCGGGAGAGGGACCGGGGAGCTGTTTTTT.

This chain links TRBV9 with TRBJ2-7; 7 positions match TRBD1. CDR1 SGDLS and CDR2 YYNGEE come from the germline V gene. Losses at the gene ends were 0 bases for V and 5 bases for J; bases not matched to a gene: 5. There are 14 residues in the CDR3. The CDR3 DNA follows: TGTGCCAGCAGCGTAGAAGGGGGCTGGGACGAGCAGTACTTC. Translated: CASSVEGGWDEQYF.

The CDR3 region has the DNA TGTGCCAGCAGCTTAGGGTTCAGCACTGAAGCTTTCTTT. It encodes CASSLGFSTEAFF. The chain combines TRBV7-2 with TRBJ1-1; D ambiguous. Germline V CDR1 and CDR2: SGHTA, FQGNSA. Trimming left V 1 base short and J 4 bases short, with 7 bases between. The CDR3 spans 13 residues.

The gene calls are TRBV6-6 and TRBJ1-2, with TRBD1 as a possible D gene (5 bases). The V and J ends lost 4 bases and 1 base respectively, with 10 bases between them. The germline V gene has CDR1 MNHNY and CDR2 SVGAGI (reference sequence). The CDR3 loop spans 14 amino acids. The CDR3 sequence: CASSWGGVNYGYTF. For the CDR3, the DNA is TGTGCCAGCAGTTGGGGGGGGGTTAACTATGGCTACACCTTC.

This chain links TRBV18 with TRBJ2-5; 7 nucleotides line up with TRBD2. Germline V gives CDR1 KGHSH, CDR2 LQKENI. The CDR3 has 16 amino acids. V lost 4 bases and J lost 1; bases outside the gene matches: 9. The CDR3 DNA follows: TGTGCCAGCTCACTACTGGGGGGGAGCATCCAAGAGACCCAGTACTTC. Translation: CASSLLGGSIQETQYF.